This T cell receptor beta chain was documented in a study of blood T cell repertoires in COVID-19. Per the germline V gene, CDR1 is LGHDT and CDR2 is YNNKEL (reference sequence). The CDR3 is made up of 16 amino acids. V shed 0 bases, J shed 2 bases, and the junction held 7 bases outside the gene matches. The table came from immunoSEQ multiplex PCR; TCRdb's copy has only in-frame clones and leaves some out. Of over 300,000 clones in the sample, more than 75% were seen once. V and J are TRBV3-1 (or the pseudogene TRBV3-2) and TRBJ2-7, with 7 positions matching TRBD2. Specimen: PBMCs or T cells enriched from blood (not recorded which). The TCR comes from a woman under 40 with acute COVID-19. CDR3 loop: CASSQDVAAGAYEQYF. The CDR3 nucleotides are TGTGCCAGCAGCCAAGATGTGGCGGCGGGGGCCTACGAGCAGTACTTC.